This TCR beta chain comes out of a study of blood T cell repertoires in COVID-19. At the level of the study: The origin of the acute and convalescent COVID-19 samples was the United States, Italy and Spain. T cells, B-cell-depleted T cells, or PBMCs provided the cDNA or gDNA that served as material.

One Seattle source followed patients from active infection through their disease course. In the authors' workflow: Quantification of nucleated cells was approximated via reference gene primer amplification. Clones were sequenced by immunoSEQ multiplex PCR, and TCRdb holds only the in-frame ones, with some missing. The V and J calls and clone size were taken over from that table, and D and trimming were inferred from the DNA. The table has a few hundred thousand clones, roughly 84% seen once. The TCR originated in a human donor with COVID-19, enrolled during active disease. The donor label of this sample is uncertain. Sequencing was performed on peripheral blood.

The CDR3 bases are TGTGCCAGCAGTGAAGGCGGAGCCGGTGGGCCCCAGCATTTT. This codes for CASSEGGAGGPQHF. This chain uses TRBV2 with TRBJ1-5; D unresolved. The germline gives CDR1 SNHLY, CDR2 FYNNEI. V dropped 1 base and J dropped 9 bases, with 13 bases sitting between them. The CDR3 spans 14 residues. The full variable domain, in which reference TRBV2 and TRBJ1-5 provide the parts outside the CDR3, is EPEVTQTPSHQVTQMGQEVILRCVPISNHLYFYWYRQILGQKVEFLVSFYNNEISEKSEIFDDQFSVERPDGSNFTLKIRSTKLEDSAMYFCASSEGGAGGPQHFGDGTRLSIL.